What follows is one T cell receptor beta chain and its context. What it recognizes is unknown. The data are from a study of cytomegalovirus exposure and HLA in healthy donors. PCR amplification relied on 60 Vbeta primers (plus 13 Jbeta primers). Per the authors' pipeline: A later analysis counted 65 million to 80 million unique TCR beta chains, 9.5 million to 13 million shared. Some clones are missing from TCRdb's copy, which holds only in-frame ones; the method was immunoSEQ multiplex PCR. That table gives V, J and clone size, and the DNA gave D and trimming. The sample yields under 90,000 clones, about 80% seen once. The CDR3 length is 13 residues. Per germline, CDR1 SGHDT and CDR2 YYEEEE. V was cut by 5 bases and J by 5 bases, with 13 bases left in between. Findings and limits, study-wide: Reportedly, TCR beta sequences accurately predicted HLA-A and HLA-B alleles in most subjects.

The chain employs TRBV5-6 and TRBJ1-2; perhaps TRBD1 as D (6 bases). Sequencing was done on a sample of PBMCs. The receptor comes from a woman in her thirties or forties in good health and CMV-seronegative. DNA for the CDR3: TGTGCCAGCAGGGACAGAGTTTTTTATGGCTACACCTTC. This gives the protein CASRDRVFYGYTF.